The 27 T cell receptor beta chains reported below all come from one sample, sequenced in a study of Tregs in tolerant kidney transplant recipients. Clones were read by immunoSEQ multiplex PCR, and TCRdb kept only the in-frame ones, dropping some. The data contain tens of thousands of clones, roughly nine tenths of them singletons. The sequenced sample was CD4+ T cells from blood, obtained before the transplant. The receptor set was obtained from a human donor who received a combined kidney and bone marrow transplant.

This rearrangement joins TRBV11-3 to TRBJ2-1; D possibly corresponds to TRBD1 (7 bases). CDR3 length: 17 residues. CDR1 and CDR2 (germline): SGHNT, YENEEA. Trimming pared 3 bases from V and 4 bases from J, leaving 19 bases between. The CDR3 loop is CASSFSRGTLGYNEQFF. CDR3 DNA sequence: TGTGCCAGCAGCTTTTCCAGGGGGACTCTAGGGTACAATGAGCAGTTCTTC.

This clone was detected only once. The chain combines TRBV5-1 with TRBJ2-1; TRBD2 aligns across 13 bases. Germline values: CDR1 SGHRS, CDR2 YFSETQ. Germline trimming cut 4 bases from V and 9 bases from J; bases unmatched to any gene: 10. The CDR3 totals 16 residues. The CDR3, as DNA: TGCGCCAGCAGCCCTGGTAGGACTAGCGGGAGTGGTGAGCAGTTCTTC. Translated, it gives CASSPGRTSGSGEQFF.

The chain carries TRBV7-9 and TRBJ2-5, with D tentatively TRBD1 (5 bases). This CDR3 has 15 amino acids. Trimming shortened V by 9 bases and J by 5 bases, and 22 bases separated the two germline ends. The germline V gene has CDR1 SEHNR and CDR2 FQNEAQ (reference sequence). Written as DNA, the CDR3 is TGTGCCAGTACCAAACTGGCAGGGAATCAGGAGACCCAGTACTTC. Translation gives CASTKLAGNQETQYF.

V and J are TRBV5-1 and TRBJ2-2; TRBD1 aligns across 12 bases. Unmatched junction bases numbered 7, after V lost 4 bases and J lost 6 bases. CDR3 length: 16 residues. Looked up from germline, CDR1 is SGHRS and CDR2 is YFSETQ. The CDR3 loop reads CASSPTGQGAAGELFF. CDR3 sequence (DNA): TGCGCCAGCAGCCCAACGGGACAGGGGGCCGCCGGGGAGCTGTTTTTT.

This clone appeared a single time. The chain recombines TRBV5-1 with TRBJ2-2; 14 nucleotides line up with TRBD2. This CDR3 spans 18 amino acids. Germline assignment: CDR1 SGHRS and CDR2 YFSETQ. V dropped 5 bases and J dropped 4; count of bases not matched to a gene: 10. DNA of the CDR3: TGCGCCAGCAGTATGGGACTAGCGGGAGTAGAGGGCACCGGGGAGCTGTTTTTT. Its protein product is CASSMGLAGVEGTGELFF.

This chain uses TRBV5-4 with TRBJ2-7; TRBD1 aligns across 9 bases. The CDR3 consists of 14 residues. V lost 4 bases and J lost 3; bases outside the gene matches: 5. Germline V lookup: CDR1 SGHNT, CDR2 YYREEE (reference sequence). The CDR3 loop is CASSGQGIRYEQYF. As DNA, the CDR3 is TGTGCCAGCAGCGGACAGGGGATTCGCTACGAGCAGTACTTC.

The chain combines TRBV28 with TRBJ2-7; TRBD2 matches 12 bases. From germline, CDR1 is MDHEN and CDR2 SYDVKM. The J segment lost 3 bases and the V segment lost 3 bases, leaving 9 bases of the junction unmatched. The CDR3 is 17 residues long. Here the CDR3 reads CASSFWSLAGGVYEQYF. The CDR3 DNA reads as TGTGCCAGCAGTTTTTGGTCACTAGCGGGAGGAGTCTACGAGCAGTACTTC.

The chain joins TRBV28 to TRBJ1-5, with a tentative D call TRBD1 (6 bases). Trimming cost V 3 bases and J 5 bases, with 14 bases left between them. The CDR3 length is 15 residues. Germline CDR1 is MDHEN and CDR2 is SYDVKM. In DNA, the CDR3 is TGTGCCAGCAGTTTTTCGACAGGCCGCTATCAGCCCCAGCATTTT. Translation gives CASSFSTGRYQPQHF.

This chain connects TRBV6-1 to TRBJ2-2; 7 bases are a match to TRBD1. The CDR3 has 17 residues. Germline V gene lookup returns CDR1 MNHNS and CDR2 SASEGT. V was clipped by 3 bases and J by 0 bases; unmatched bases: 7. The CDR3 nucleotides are TGTGCCAGCAGTGATCTCGGACAGGCGACGAACACCGGGGAGCTGTTTTTT. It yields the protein CASSDLGQATNTGELFF.

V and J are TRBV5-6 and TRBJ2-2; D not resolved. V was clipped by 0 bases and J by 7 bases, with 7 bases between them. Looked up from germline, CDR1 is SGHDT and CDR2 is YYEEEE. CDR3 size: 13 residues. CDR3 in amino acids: CASSLVAGGELFF. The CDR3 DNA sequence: TGTGCCAGCAGCTTGGTAGCCGGCGGGGAGCTGTTTTTT.

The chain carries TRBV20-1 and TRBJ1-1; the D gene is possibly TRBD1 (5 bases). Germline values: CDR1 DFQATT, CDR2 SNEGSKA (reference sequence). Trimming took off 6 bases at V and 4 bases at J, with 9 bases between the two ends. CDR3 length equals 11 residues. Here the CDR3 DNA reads TGCAGTGCGGGGGGTGGCACTGAAGCTTTCTTT. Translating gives CSAGGGTEAFF.

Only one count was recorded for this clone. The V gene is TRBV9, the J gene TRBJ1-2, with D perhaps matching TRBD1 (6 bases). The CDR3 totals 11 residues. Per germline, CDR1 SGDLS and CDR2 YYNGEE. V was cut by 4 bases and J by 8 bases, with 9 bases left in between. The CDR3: CASSLQGGYTF. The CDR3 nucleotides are TGTGCCAGCAGCTTACAGGGAGGCTACACCTTC.

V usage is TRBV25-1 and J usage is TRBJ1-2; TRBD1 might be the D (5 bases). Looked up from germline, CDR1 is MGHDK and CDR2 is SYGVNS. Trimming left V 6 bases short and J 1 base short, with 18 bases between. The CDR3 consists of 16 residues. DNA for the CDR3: TGTGCCAGCAGCCCCACTCAGGGTTCAGATAACTATGGCTACACCTTC. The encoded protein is CASSPTQGSDNYGYTF.

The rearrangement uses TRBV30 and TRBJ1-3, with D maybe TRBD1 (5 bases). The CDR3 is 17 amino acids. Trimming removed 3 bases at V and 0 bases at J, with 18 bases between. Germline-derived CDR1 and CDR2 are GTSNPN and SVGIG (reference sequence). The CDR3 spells CAWSLAGTYGSGNTIYF. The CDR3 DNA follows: TGTGCCTGGAGCCTCGCCGGGACTTATGGCTCTGGAAACACCATATATTTT.

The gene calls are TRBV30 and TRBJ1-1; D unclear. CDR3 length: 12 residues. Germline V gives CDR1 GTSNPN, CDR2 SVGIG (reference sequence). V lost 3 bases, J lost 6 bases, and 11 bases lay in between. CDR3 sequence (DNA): TGTGCCTGGAGAACAGTGGTCCCTGAAGCTTTCTTT. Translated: CAWRTVVPEAFF.

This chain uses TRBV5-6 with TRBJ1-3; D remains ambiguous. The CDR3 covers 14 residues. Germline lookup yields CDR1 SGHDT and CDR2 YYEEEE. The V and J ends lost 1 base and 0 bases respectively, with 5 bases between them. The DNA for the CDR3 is TGTGCCAGCAGCTTGTGGAGCTCTGGAAACACCATATATTTT. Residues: CASSLWSSGNTIYF.

The CDR3 is CASSPYYREANQPQHF. In DNA form, the CDR3 reads TGTGCCAGCTCACCATACTACAGGGAAGCCAATCAGCCCCAGCATTTT. The chain has TRBV18 and TRBJ1-5; a possible D gene is TRBD1 (6 bases). V gave up 2 bases and J gave up 3 bases, with 14 bases separating them. The germline V gene has CDR1 KGHSH and CDR2 LQKENI. CDR3 length: 16 residues.

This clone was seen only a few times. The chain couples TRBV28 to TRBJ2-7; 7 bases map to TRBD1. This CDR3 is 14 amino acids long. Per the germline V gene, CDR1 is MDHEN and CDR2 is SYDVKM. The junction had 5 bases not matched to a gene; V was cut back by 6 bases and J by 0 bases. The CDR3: CASRGQTVSYEQYF. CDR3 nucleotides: TGTGCCAGCAGGGGACAGACAGTCTCCTACGAGCAGTACTTC.

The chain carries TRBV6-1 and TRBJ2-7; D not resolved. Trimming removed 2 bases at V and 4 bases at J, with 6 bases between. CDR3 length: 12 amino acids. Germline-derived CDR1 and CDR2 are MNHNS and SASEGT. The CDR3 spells CASSESGYEQYF. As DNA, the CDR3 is TGTGCCAGCAGTGAATCGGGTTACGAGCAGTACTTC.

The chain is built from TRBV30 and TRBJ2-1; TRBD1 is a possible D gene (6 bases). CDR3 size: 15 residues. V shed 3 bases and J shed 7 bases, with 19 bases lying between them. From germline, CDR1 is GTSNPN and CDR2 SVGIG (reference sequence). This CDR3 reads CAWSHPTGEGNEQFF. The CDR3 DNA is TGTGCCTGGAGCCACCCGACAGGCGAAGGTAATGAGCAGTTCTTC.

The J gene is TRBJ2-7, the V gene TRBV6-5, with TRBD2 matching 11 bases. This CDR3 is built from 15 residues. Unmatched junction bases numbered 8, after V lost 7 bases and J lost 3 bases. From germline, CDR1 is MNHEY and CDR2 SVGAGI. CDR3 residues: CASKQLAGVIYEQYF. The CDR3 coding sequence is TGTGCCAGCAAACAACTAGCGGGAGTTATCTACGAGCAGTACTTC.

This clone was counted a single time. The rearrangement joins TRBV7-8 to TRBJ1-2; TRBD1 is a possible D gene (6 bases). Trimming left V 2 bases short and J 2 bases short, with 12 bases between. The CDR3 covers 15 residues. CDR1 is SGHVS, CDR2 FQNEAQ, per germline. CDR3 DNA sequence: TGTGCCAGCAGCTTATCCCCCGACAGGAACTATGGCTACACCTTC. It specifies CASSLSPDRNYGYTF.

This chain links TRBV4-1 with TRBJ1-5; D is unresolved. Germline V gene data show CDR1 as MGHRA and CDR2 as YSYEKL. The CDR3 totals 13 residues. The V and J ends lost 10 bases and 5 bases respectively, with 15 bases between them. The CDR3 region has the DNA TGCGCCACCTCGGTTACTTTTCATCAGCCCCAGCATTTT. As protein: CATSVTFHQPQHF.

The CDR3 DNA follows: TGTGCCAGCAGCTTAGACGGGACAGGGAATGAGCAGTTCTTC. This encodes CASSLDGTGNEQFF. This sequence joins TRBV11-3 and TRBJ2-1; 9 bases are a match to TRBD1. Germline V gene data show CDR1 as SGHNT and CDR2 as YENEEA. CDR3 length: 14 amino acids. V shed 0 bases and J 7 bases; nucleotides not matched to a gene: 1.

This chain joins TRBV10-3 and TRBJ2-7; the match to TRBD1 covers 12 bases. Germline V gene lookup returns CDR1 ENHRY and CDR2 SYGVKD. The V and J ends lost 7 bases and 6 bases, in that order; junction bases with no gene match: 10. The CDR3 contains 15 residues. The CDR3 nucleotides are TGTGCCATCACTAGAACACCGGGACAGGGGGCCGAGCAGTACTTC. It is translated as CAITRTPGQGAEQYF.

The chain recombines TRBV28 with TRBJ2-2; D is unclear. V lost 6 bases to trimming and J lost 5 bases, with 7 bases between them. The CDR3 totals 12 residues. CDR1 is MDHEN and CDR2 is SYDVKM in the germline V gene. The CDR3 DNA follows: TGTGCCAGCAGCCGGGTTACCGGGGAGCTGTTTTTT. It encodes CASSRVTGELFF.

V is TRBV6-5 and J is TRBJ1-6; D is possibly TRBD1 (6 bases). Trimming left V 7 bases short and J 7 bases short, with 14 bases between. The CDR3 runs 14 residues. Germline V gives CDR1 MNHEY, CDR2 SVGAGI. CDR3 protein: CASTPDSPNSPLHF. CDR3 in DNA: TGTGCCAGCACCCCGGACAGCCCAAATTCACCCCTCCACTTT.